The source of this T cell receptor beta chain is a study of T cell responses to AZD1222 COVID-19 vaccine. Overall study results and limits: When two AZD1222 doses had been given, Spike-specific TCR breadth and depth rose. Repertoire collection took place solely once the T cell response had peaked. Baseline serostatus was positive in only a handful of AZD1222 recipients. Among the donors, most were white British and more were female, and clonal diversity was possibly underestimated.

Germline V gene data show CDR1 as SGHDN and CDR2 as FVKESK. CDR3 length: 15 residues. The V gene lost 1 base and the J gene lost 2 bases, with 9 bases spanning the gap. Clones were sequenced by immunoSEQ multiplex PCR, and TCRdb holds only the in-frame ones, with some missing. The table includes 110,000 to 150,000 clones, approximately 90% detected once. Turning to this clone: Antigen unknown.

The source was peripheral blood, collected on day 0 of AZD1222 vaccination. The TCR was taken from an adult in good health. V gene TRBV14 combines with J gene TRBJ2-1; no clear D gene. CDR3 in amino acids: CASSQGLLAYNEQFF. In DNA, the CDR3 is TGTGCCAGCAGCCAAGGTCTCCTCGCCTACAATGAGCAGTTCTTC.